The clone carrying this TCR beta chain was seen repeatedly, ten times or more. Antigen: not known. The data originate from a study of blood T cells in healthy people across ages. Overall study results and limits: Investigators treated diversity estimates from one million T cells as underestimates. Roughly linear age-related decline in beta diversity appeared, significant by age about 40.

Trimming removed 0 bases at V and 2 bases at J, with 18 bases between. This CDR3 has 17 residues. Per the germline V gene, CDR1 is DFQATT and CDR2 is SNEGSKA (reference sequence). Donors each provided roughly 9.6 milliliters of peripheral blood. Isolation recovered at least 6.5 million PBMCs from every sample. Alongside a J-beta primer mix, a sample-barcoded 5' primer served in a second PCR lasting 7 to 11 cycles. TCRdb re-called the 5' RACE reads through MiXCR, storing one row per CDR3 protein. The sample lists hundreds of thousands of distinct CDR3 sequences, 40% to 65% occurring once. The rearrangement uses TRBV20-1 and TRBJ2-3, with D possibly TRBD2 on 7 matching bases. The sequenced sample consisted of blood. The TCR originated in a woman of 80 years or more in good health. The CDR3 nucleotides read TGCAGTGCTAGAGACATCCGGGGGGCGCGGGACACAGATACGCAGTATTTT. Protein sequence: CSARDIRGARDTDTQYF.